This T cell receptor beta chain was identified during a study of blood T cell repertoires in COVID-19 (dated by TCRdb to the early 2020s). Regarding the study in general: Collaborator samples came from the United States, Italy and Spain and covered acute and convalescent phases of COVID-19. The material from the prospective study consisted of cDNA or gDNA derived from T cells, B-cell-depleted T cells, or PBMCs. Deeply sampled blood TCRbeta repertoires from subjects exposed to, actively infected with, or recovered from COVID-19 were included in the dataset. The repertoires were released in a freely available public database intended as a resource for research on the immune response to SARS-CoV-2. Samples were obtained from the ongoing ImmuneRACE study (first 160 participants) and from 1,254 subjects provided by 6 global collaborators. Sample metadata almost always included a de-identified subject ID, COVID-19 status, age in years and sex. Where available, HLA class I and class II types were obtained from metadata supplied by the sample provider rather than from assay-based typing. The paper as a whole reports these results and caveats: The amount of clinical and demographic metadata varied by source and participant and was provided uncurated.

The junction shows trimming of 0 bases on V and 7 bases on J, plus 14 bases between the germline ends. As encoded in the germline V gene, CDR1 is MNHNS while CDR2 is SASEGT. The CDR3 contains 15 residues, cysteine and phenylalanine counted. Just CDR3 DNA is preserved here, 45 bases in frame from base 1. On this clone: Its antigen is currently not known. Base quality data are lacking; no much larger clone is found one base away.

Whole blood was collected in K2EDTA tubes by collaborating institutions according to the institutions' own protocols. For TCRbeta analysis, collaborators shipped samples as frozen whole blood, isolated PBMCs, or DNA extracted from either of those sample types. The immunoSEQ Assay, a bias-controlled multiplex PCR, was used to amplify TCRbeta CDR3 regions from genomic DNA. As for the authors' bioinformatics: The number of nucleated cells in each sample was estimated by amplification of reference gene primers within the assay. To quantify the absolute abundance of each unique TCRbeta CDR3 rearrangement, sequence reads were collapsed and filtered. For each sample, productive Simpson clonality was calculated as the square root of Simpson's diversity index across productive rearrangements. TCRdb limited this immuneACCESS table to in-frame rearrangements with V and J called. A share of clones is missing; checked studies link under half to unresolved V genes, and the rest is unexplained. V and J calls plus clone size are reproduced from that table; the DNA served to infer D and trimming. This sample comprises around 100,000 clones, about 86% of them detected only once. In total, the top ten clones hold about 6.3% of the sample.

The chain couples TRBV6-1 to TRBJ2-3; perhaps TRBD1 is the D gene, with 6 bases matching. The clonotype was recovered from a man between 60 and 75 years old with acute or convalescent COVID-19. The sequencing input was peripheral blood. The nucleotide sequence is TGTGCCAGCAGTGAAGCTCCAGGGGTTCGAAATACGCAGTATTTT. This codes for CASSEAPGVRNTQYF.